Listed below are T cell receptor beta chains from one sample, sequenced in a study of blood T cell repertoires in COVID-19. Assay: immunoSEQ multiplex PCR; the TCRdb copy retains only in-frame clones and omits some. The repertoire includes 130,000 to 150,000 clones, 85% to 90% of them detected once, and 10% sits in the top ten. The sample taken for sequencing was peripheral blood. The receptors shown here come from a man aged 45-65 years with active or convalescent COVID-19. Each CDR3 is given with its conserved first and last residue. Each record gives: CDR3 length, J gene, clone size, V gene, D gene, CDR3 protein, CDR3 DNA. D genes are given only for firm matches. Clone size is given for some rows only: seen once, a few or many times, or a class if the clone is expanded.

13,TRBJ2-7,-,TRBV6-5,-,CASSYSGSYEQYF,TGTGCCAGCAGTTACTCTGGCAGCTACGAGCAGTACTTC
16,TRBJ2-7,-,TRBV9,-,CASSVGWQVESYEQYF,TGTGCCAGCAGCGTAGGATGGCAGGTCGAGTCCTACGAGCAGTACTTC
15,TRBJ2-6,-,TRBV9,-,CASSVGGPGANVLTF,TGTGCCAGCAGCGTAGGGGGGCCCGGGGCCAACGTCCTGACTTTC
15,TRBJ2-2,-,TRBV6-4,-,CASSDDRLNTGELFF,TGTGCCAGCAGTGACGACAGATTGAACACCGGGGAGCTGTTTTTT
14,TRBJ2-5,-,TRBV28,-,CASSPRSQRETQYF,TGTGCCAGCAGTCCGCGGTCTCAGAGAGAGACCCAGTACTTC
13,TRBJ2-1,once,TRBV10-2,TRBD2,CASVAGGYNEQFF,TGCGCCAGTGTAGCGGGAGGTTACAATGAGCAGTTCTTC
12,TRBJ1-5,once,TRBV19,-,CASSIYNQPQHF,TGTGCCAGTAGTATCTATAATCAGCCCCAGCATTTT
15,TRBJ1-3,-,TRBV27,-,CASRASGGGGNTIYF,TGTGCCAGCAGGGCCTCGGGAGGCGGCGGAAACACCATATATTTT
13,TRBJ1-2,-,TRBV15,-,CATSRDREGWHTF,TGTGCCACCAGCAGAGATCGGGAGGGTTGGCACACCTTC
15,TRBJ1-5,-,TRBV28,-,CASSSTIRSNQPQHF,TGTGCCAGCAGCTCTACCATACGCAGCAATCAGCCCCAGCATTTT
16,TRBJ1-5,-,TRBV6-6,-,CASSYSSGGNNQPQHF,TGTGCCAGCAGTTACTCGTCGGGGGGAAACAATCAGCCCCAGCATTTT
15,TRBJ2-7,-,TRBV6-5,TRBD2,CASRGIGGRSYEQYF,TGTGCCAGCAGGGGGATTGGCGGGAGGTCCTACGAGCAGTACTTC
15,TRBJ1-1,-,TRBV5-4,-,CASSLDLPGAFEAFF,TGTGCCAGCAGCTTGGATTTGCCAGGGGCCTTTGAAGCTTTCTTT
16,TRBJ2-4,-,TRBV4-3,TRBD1,CASSQDRGSTKNIQYF,TGCGCCAGCAGCCAGGACAGGGGATCAACCAAAAACATTCAGTACTTC
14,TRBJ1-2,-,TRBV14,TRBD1,CASSPIQGARGYTF,TGTGCCAGCAGCCCGATACAGGGGGCTCGAGGCTACACCTTC
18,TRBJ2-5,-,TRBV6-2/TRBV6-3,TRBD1,CASSRDRNRLTTQETQYF,TGTGCCAGCAGTCGGGACAGAAATCGACTTACCACTCAAGAGACCCAGTACTTC
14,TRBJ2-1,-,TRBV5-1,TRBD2,CASSPLAGGHEQFF,TGCGCCAGCAGCCCGCTAGCGGGAGGACATGAGCAGTTCTTC
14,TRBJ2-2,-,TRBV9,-,CASSVGTVTGELFF,TGTGCCAGCAGCGTAGGGACAGTTACCGGGGAGCTGTTTTTT
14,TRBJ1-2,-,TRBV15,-,CATSRDRGGYGYTF,TGTGCCACCAGCAGAGATAGGGGGGGCTATGGCTACACCTTC
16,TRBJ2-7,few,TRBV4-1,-,CASSQDRGISTYEQYF,TGCGCCAGCAGCCAAGATCGCGGCATTTCGACCTACGAGCAGTACTTC
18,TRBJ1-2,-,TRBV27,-,CASSLTLLGGEKGYGYTF,TGTGCCAGCAGTTTAACCCTCTTGGGGGGGGAGAAGGGCTATGGCTACACCTTC
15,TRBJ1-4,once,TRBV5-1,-,CASSLSQGRGEKLFF,TGCGCCAGCAGCTTGTCCCAGGGAAGGGGTGAAAAACTGTTTTTT
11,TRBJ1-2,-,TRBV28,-,CASSLRGGYTF,TGTGCCAGCAGTTTAAGGGGGGGCTACACCTTC
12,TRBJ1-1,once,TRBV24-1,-,CATSEQGTEAFF,TGTGCCACCAGTGAGCAGGGGACTGAAGCTTTCTTT
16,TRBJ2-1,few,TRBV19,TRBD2,CASSRGLAGRGDEQFF,TGTGCCAGTAGTAGGGGACTAGCGGGCCGAGGCGATGAGCAGTTCTTC
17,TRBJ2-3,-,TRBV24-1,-,CATSDWAGGGGTDTQYF,TGTGCCACCAGTGATTGGGCTGGAGGGGGCGGGACAGATACGCAGTATTTT
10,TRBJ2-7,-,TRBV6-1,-,CASSEAEQYF,TGTGCCAGCAGTGAGGCCGAGCAGTACTTC
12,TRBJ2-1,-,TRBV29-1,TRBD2,CSVDRGGNEQFF,TGCAGCGTTGATCGGGGAGGGAATGAGCAGTTCTTC
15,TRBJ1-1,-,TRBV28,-,CASSLGGAPGTEAFF,TGTGCCAGCAGTTTAGGGGGGGCCCCGGGGACTGAAGCTTTCTTT
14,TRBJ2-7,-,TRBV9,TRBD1,CASSAGGSNYEQYF,TGTGCCAGCAGCGCAGGGGGCAGTAACTACGAGCAGTACTTC
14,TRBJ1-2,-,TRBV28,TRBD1,CASSLDRGHGGYTF,TGTGCCAGCAGTCTGGACAGGGGCCACGGTGGCTACACCTTC
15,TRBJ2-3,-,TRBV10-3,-,CAISEYGQSTDTQYF,TGTGCCATCAGTGAGTACGGACAGAGCACAGATACGCAGTATTTT
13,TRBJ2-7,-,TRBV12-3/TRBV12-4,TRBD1,CATCRDRGGEQYF,TGTGCCACTTGTAGGGACAGGGGTGGCGAGCAGTACTTC
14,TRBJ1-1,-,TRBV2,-,CASSEQRSYTEAFF,TGTGCCAGCAGTGAACAACGGAGCTACACTGAAGCTTTCTTT
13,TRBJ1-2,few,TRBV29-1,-,CSVPWLANYGYTF,TGCAGCGTGCCCTGGTTAGCTAACTATGGCTACACCTTC
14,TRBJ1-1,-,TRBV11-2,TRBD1,CASSKQQGASEAFF,TGTGCCAGCAGCAAACAACAGGGGGCCAGTGAAGCTTTCTTT